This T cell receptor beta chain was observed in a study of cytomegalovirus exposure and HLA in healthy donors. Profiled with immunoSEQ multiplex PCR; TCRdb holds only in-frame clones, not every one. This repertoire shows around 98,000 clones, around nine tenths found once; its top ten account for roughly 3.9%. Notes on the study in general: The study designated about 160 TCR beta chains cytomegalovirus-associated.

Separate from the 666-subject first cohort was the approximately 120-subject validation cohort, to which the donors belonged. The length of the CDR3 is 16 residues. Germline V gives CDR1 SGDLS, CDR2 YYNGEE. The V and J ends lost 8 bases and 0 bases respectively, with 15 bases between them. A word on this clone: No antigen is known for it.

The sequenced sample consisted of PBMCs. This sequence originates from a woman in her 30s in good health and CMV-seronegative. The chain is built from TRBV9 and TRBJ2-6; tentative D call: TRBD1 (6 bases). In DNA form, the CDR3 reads TGTGCCAGTGCGACAGGCAGTAACTCTGGGGCCAACGTCCTGACTTTC. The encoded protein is CASATGSNSGANVLTF.